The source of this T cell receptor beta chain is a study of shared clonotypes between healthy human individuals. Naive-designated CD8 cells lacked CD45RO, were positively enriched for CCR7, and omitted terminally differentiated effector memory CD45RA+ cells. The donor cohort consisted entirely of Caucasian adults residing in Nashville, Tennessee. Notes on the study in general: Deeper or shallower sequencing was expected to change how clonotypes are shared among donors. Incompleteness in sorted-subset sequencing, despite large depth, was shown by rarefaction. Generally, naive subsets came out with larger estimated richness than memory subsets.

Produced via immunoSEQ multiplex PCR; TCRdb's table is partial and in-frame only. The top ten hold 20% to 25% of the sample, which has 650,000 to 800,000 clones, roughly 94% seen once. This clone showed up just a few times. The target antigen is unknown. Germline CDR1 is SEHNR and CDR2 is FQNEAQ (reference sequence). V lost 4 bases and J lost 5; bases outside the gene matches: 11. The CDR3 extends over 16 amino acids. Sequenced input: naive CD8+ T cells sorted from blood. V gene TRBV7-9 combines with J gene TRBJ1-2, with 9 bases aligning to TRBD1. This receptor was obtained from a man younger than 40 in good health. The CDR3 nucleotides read TGTGCCAGCAGCTCAAGCCAACCGGGACAGGGATATGGCTACACCTTC. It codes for CASSSSQPGQGYGYTF.